The clone carrying this T cell receptor (beta chain) was counted a single time. The data were produced by immunoSEQ multiplex PCR, yet TCRdb's version contains in-frame clones alone and is incomplete. Of about 73,000 clones in the sample, approximately 92% were seen once. These data come from a study of T cell changes during pregnancy in multiple sclerosis. The source was peripheral blood, collected in the third trimester of pregnancy. The source of this sequence is a female donor in good health, enrolled as a control in a pregnancy study.

In DNA form, the CDR3 reads TGTGCCAGCAGCTTAGAACTGACAGGTGTAGTGCAGTATTTT. It is translated as CASSLELTGVVQYF. J is TRBJ2-3 and V is TRBV7-9; D may be TRBD1 (6 bases). The germline gives CDR1 SEHNR, CDR2 FQNEAQ (reference sequence). This CDR3 region has 14 residues. The V gene lost 1 base and the J gene lost 11 bases, with 16 bases spanning the gap.